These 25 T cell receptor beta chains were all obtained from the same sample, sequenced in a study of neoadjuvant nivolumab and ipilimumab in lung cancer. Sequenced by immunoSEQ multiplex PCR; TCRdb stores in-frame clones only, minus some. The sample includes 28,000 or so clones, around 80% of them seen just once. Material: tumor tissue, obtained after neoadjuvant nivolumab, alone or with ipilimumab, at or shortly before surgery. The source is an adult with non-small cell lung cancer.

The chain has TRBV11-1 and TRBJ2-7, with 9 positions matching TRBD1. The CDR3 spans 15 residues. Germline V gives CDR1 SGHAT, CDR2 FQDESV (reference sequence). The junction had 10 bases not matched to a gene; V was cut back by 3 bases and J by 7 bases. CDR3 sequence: CASSFNSGQGGEQYF. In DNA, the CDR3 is TGTGCCAGCAGCTTTAACTCGGGACAGGGTGGTGAGCAGTACTTC.

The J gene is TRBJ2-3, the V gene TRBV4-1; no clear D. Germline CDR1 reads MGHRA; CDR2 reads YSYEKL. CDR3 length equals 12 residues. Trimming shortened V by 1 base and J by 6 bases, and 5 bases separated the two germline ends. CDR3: CASSQVTDTQYF. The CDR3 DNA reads TGCGCCAGCAGCCAAGTCACGGATACGCAGTATTTT.

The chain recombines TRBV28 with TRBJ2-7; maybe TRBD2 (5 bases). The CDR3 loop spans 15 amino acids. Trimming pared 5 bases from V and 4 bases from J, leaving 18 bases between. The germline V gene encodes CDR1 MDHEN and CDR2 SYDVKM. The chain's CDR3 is CASSAASEGSYEQYF. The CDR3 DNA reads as TGTGCCAGCAGTGCCGCTAGTGAAGGGAGTTACGAGCAGTACTTC.

The chain's CDR3 is CASWGGPSYEQYF. Written as DNA, the CDR3 is TGTGCCAGCTGGGGGGGCCCCTCCTACGAGCAGTACTTC. The rearrangement links TRBV6-5 to TRBJ2-7; D may be TRBD2 (7 bases). The germline V gene has CDR1 MNHEY and CDR2 SVGAGI. The CDR3 is 13 amino acids. The V gene lost 8 bases and the J gene lost 0 bases, with 11 bases spanning the gap.

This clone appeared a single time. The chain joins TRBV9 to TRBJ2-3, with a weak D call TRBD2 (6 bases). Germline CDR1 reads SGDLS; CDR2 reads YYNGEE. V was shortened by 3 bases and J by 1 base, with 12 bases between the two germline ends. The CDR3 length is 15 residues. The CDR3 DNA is TGTGCCAGCAGCGGAGGGGCGGGGCGCACAGATACGCAGTATTTT. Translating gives CASSGGAGRTDTQYF.

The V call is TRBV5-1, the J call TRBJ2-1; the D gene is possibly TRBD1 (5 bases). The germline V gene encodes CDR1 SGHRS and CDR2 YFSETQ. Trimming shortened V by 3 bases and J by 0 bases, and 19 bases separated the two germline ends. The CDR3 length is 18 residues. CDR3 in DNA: TGCGCCAGCAGCTACACTACAGGTGGCGCTCGCTCCTACAATGAGCAGTTCTTC. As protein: CASSYTTGGARSYNEQFF.

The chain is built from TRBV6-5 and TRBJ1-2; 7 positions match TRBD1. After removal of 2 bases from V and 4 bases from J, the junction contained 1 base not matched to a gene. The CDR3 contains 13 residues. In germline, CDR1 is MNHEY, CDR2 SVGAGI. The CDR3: CASSYAGGYGYTF. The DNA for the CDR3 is TGTGCCAGCAGTTACGCAGGGGGCTATGGCTACACCTTC.

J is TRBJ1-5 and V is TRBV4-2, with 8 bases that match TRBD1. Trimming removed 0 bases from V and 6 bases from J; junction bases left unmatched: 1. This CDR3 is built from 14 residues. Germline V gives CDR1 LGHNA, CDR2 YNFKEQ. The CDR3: CASSQDTGGQPQHF. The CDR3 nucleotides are TGTGCCAGCAGCCAAGATACAGGGGGTCAGCCCCAGCATTTT.

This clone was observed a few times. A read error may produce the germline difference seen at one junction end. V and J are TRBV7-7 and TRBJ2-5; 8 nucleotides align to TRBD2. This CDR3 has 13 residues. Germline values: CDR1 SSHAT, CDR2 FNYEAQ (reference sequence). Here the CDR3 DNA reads TGTGCTAGCAGCGAGGGACTAGATAAGACCCAGTACTTC. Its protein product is CASSEGLDKTQYF.

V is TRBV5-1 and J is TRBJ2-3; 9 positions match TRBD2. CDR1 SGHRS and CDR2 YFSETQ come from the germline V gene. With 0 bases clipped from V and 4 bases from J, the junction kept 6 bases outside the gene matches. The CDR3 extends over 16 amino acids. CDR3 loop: CASSLVLAGTADTQYF. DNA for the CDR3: TGCGCCAGCAGCTTGGTGCTAGCGGGAACAGCAGATACGCAGTATTTT.

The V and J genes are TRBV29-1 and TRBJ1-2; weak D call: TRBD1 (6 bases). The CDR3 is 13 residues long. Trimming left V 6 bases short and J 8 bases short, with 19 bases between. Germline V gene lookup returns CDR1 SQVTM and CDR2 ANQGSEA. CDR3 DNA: TGCAGCGTCCGCGAGGGGGGGGCGGAGGGCTACACCTTC. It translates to CSVREGGAEGYTF.

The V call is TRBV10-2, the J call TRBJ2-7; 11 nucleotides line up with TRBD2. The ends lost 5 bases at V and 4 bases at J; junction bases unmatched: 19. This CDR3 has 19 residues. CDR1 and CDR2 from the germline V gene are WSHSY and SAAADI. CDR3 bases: TGCGCCAGCAGTTACAAGGGACAGGGTACTAGCGGGAGAGGGTACGAGCAGTACTTC. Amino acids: CASSYKGQGTSGRGYEQYF.

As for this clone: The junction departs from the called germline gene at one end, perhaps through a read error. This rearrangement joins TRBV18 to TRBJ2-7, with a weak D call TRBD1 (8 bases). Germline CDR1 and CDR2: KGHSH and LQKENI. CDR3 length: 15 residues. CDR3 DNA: TGTGCCAGCTCGCCACTTGACAGGGGAGGGTACGAGCAGTACTTC. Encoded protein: CASSPLDRGGYEQYF.

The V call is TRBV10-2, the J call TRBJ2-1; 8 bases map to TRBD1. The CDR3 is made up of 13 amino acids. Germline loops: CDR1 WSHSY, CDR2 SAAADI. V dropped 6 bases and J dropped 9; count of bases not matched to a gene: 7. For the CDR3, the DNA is TGCGCCAGCAGGGACTGGACAGGGACTGAGCAGTTCTTC. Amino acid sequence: CASRDWTGTEQFF.

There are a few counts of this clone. The CDR3 region is CASSSSTSGRYHNTDTQYF. The CDR3 coding sequence is TGTGCCAGCAGCTCCTCGACTAGCGGGAGATATCACAACACAGATACGCAGTATTTT. V usage is TRBV7-6 and J usage is TRBJ2-3, with TRBD2 matching over 12 bases. Germline CDR1 and CDR2: SGHVS and FNYEAQ. This CDR3 spans 19 amino acids. V lost 4 bases, J lost 2 bases, and 13 bases stayed unmatched.

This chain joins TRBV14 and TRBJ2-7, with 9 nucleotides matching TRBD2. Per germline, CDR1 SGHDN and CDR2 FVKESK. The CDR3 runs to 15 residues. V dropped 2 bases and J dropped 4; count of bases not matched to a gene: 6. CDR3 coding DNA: TGTGCCAGCAGCCAACTGGGGCGGGAGGGATACGAGCAGTACTTC. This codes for CASSQLGREGYEQYF.

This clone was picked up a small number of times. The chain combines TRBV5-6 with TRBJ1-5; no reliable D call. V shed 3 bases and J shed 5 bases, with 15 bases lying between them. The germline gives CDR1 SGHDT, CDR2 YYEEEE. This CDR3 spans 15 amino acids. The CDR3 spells CASSSTLRVDQPQHF. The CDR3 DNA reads TGTGCCAGCAGCTCCACTCTCCGGGTCGATCAGCCCCAGCATTTT.

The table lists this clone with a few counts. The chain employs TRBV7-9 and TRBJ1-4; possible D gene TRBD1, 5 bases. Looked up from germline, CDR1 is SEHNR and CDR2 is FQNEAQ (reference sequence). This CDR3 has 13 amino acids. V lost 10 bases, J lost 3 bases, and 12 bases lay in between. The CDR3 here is CATNRGANEKLFF. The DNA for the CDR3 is TGTGCCACCAATAGAGGGGCTAATGAAAAACTGTTTTTT. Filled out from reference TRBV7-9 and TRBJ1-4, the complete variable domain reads DTGVSQNPRHKITKRGQNVTFRCDPISEHNRLYWYRQTLGQGPEFLTYFQNEAQLEKSRLLSDRFSAERPKGSFSTLEIQRTEQGDSAMYLCATNRGANEKLFFGSGTQLSVL.

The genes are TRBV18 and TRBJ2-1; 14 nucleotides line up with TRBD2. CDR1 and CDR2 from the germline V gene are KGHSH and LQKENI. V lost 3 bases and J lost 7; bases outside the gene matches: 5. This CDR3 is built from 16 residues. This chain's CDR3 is CASSPPGLAGDNEQFF. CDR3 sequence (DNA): TGTGCCAGCTCACCGCCGGGACTAGCGGGAGATAATGAGCAGTTCTTC.

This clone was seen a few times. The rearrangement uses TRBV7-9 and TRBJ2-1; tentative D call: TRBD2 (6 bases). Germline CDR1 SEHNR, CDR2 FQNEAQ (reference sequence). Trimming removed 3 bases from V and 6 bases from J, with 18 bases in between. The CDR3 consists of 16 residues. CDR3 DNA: TGTGCCAGCAGCTTGGTAGCGCTCCCCGGGGGCAATGAGCAGTTCTTC. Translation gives CASSLVALPGGNEQFF.

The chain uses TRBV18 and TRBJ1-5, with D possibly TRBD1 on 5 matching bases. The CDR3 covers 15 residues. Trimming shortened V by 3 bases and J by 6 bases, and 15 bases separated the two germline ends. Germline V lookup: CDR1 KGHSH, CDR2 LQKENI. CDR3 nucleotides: TGTGCCAGCTCACCGCCAGGCGTTGGGGGTCAGCCCCAGCATTTT. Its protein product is CASSPPGVGGQPQHF.

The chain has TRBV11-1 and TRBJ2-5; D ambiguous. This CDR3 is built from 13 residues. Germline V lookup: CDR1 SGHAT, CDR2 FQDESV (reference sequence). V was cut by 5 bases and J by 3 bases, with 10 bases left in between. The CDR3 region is CASSLGREETQYF. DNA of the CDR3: TGTGCCAGCAGCCTCGGTCGTGAAGAGACCCAGTACTTC.

The CDR3 is CSVSAGGRRTGELFF. DNA of the CDR3: TGCAGCGTTTCGGCCGGAGGGCGTCGAACCGGGGAGCTGTTTTTT. The chain recombines TRBV29-1 with TRBJ2-2; the D gene is possibly TRBD2 (6 bases). The CDR3 is 15 residues long. Germline CDR1 reads SQVTM; CDR2 reads ANQGSEA. The germline V and J ends were trimmed by 5 bases and 5 bases, with 18 bases remaining between them.

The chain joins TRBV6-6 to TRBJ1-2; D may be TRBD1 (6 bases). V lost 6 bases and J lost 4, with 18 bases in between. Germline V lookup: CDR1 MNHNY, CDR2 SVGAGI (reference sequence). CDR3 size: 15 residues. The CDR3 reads CASRKPGTSSYGYTF. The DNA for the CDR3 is TGTGCCAGCAGAAAACCCGGGACATCCTCCTATGGCTACACCTTC.

The CDR3 is CASTGTDTQYF. The CDR3 DNA sequence: TGTGCCAGCACAGGTACAGATACGCAGTATTTT. The chain employs TRBV27 and TRBJ2-3; unclear D gene. The CDR3 extends over 11 amino acids. V lost 7 bases and J lost 3, with 5 bases in between. CDR1 is MNHEY, CDR2 SMNVEV, per germline (reference sequence).